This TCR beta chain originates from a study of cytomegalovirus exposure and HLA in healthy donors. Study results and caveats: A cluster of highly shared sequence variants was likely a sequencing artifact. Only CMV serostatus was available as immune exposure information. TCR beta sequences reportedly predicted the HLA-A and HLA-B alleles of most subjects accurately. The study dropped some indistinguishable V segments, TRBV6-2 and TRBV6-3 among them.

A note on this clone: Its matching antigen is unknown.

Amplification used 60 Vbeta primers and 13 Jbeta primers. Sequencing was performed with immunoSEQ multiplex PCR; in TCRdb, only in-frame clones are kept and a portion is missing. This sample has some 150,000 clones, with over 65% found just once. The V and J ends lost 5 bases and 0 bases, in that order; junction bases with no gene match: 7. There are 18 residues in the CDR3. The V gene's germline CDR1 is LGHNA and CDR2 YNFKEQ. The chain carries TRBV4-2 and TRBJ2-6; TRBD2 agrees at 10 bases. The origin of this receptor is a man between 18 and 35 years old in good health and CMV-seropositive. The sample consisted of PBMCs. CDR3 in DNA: TGTGCCAGCAGCTTAACTAGCGGGGTTATCTCTGGGGCCAACGTCCTGACTTTC. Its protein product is CASSLTSGVISGANVLTF.